This T cell receptor beta chain was profiled in a study of cytomegalovirus exposure and HLA in healthy donors. Study observations and caveats: Researchers reported in a later analysis that a missense DCLRE1C variant was tied to TCR beta V- and J-gene trimming.

The PCR had 60 Vbeta and 13 Jbeta primers. This table comes from immunoSEQ multiplex PCR, and its TCRdb copy is limited to in-frame clones, with some not included. The table lists approximately 100,000 clones, 75% to 90% of them singletons. V was cut by 0 bases and J by 4 bases, with 18 bases left in between. Germline values: CDR1 SGHKS, CDR2 YYEKEE (reference sequence). CDR3 size: 17 residues. Comments on this clone: Its specificity is not known.

This clonotype was sampled from a middle-aged man in good health and CMV-seropositive. The V call is TRBV5-5, the J call TRBJ2-3, with D perhaps matching TRBD1 (6 bases). Sequencing was carried out using PBMCs. The CDR3 sequence is CASSLAVAGVRADTQYF. The CDR3 DNA sequence: TGTGCCAGCAGCTTGGCCGTGGCAGGGGTGCGCGCAGATACGCAGTATTTT.